This T cell receptor beta chain was recorded in a study of T cell repertoires in cytomegalovirus infection. As for the study in general: Signatures in public TCR beta sequences pointed to both CMV infection and matching HLA type.

A word on this clonotype: Its antigen is not identified.

Study conclusions and caveats: Carriers of CMV plus the relevant HLA were identified by cumulative public TCR beta family frequency. Dominating the ex vivo response were HLA-C-restricted CMV-specific TCR beta clonotypes.

Trimming left V 5 bases short and J 4 bases short, with 13 bases between. Germline-derived CDR1 and CDR2 are SGHRS and YFSETQ. CDR3 length: 13 residues. TCRdb re-called the reads through MiXCR, storing one row per CDR3 protein. The sample shows about 250,000 distinct CDR3 sequences, about 15% of them seen only once. This chain joins TRBV5-1 and TRBJ2-7, with a weak D call TRBD1 (6 bases). The sample taken for sequencing was CD8+ T cells from PBMCs. The TCR comes from a human donor in good health (CMV status not recorded). Some clones in this sample may be carry-over from other donors' samples. For the CDR3, the DNA is TGCGCCAGCAGGGACGGTACAGGGTACGAGCAGTACTTC. It is translated as CASRDGTGYEQYF.